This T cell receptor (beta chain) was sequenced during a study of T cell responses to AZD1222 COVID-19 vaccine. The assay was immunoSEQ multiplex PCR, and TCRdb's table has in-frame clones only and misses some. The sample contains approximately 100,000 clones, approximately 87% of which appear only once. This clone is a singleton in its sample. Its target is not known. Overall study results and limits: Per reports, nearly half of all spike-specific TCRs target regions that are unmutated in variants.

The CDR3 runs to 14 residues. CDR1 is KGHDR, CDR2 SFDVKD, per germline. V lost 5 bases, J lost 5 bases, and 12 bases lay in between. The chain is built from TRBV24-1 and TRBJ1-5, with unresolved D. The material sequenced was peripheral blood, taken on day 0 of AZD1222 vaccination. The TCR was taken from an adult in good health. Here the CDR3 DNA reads TGTGCCACCAGTGGCCGGACGGTCTATCAGCCCCAGCATTTT. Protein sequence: CATSGRTVYQPQHF.